This T cell receptor beta chain was obtained from a study of beta chain features in type 1 diabetes. Study findings and constraints: Patients showed naive, central memory and Treg TCRB repertoires that appeared more similar than those of healthy donors. Patients with Type 1 diabetes showed moderately but significantly shorter TCRB CDR3s in all four CD4+ subsets.

Sequenced material consisted of expressed TCRB transcripts (all of the isolated RNA was reverse transcribed). Sequencing used immunoSEQ multiplex PCR; TCRdb keeps in-frame clones, though not all of them. This sample yields more than 300,000 clones, of which about a tenth are seen a single time; less than 1.2% belongs to the top ten. The CDR3 is 14 amino acids. The V and J ends lost 0 bases and 3 bases respectively, with 8 bases between them. Germline V gene lookup returns CDR1 LGHNA and CDR2 YSLEER. This clone was observed many times. Its antigen is as yet unknown. The origin of this receptor is a man aged 25-45 years with type 1 diabetes. The chain is built from TRBV4-3 and TRBJ2-5; D perhaps matches TRBD2 (6 bases). Sequenced sample: central memory CD4+ T cells from blood. This CDR3 reads CASSQEPSEETQYF. The CDR3, as DNA: TGCGCCAGCAGCCAAGAACCTAGCGAAGAGACCCAGTACTTC.